The TCR beta chain under discussion was sequenced for a study of OX40 agonist ivuxolimab in advanced cancers. As for the study in general: Eligibility admitted prior anti-PD-1, anti-PD-L1 or anti-CTLA-4 therapy; 35% to 40% had some.

Per the germline V gene, CDR1 is SEHNR and CDR2 is FQNEAQ (reference sequence). This CDR3 has 14 residues. V was shortened by 1 base and J by 4 bases, with 10 bases between the two germline ends. Whole-study results and caveats: Partial responders at 0.1-3.0 mg/kg had among the lowest clonal expansion.

A remark on this clone: Its target is not known.

Libraries were prepared by immunoSEQ multiplex PCR; TCRdb keeps only in-frame clonotypes and omits some of them. The sample holds about 26,000 clones; roughly 73% are singletons and the top ten take roughly 25%. The specimen comprised CD4+ or CD8+ T cells sorted from blood, sampled in a trial of the OX40 agonist ivuxolimab. The chain couples TRBV7-9 to TRBJ1-1, with D possibly TRBD1 on 5 matching bases. This clonotype was obtained from an adult with an advanced solid tumor such as melanoma, head and neck, liver or kidney cancer. The CDR3 is CASSLVLRATEAFF. Here the CDR3 DNA reads TGTGCCAGCAGCTTAGTGCTCAGGGCCACTGAAGCTTTCTTT.